This T cell receptor beta chain was observed in a study of cytomegalovirus exposure and HLA in healthy donors. The PCR ran on 60 Vbeta and 13 Jbeta primers. Sequencing used immunoSEQ multiplex PCR; TCRdb keeps in-frame clones, though not all of them. The top ten clones hold 1.2% of a sample with around 130,000 clones, roughly 80% of them seen once. A remark on this clone: Its matching antigen is unknown.

Overall study results and limits: In a later analysis, HLA-associated beta chains showed higher expansion and lower generation probabilities than comparable chains.

Sequenced: PBMCs. This receptor was taken from a female donor in good health and CMV-seronegative.

The DNA for the CDR3 is TGTGCCAGCAGCCCCGCCTACAATGAGCAGTTCTTC. Its protein product is CASSPAYNEQFF. The chain recombines TRBV27 with TRBJ2-1; D is unresolved. CDR3 length: 12 residues. V dropped 6 bases and J dropped 2 bases, with 5 bases sitting between them. Germline CDR1 and CDR2: MNHEY and SMNVEV (reference sequence).